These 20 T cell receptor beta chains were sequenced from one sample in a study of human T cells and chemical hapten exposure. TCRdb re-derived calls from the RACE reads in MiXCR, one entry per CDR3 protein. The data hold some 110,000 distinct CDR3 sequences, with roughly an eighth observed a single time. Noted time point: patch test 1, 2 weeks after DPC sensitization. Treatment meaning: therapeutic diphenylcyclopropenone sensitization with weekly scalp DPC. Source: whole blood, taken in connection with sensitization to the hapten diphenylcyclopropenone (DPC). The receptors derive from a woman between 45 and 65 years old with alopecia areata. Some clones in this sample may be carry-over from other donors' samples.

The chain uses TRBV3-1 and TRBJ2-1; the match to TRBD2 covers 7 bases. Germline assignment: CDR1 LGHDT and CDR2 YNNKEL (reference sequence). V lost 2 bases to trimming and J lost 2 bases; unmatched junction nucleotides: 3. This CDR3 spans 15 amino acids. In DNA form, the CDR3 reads TGTGCCAGCAGCCAAAGCGGGACCCCCTACAATGAGCAGTTCTTC. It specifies CASSQSGTPYNEQFF.

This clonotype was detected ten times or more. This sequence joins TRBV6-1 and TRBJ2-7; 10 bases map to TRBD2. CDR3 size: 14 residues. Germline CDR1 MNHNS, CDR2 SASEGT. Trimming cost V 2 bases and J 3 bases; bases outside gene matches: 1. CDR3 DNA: TGTGCCAGCAGTGAACTAGCGGGAGTCTACGAGCAGTACTTC. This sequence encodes CASSELAGVYEQYF.

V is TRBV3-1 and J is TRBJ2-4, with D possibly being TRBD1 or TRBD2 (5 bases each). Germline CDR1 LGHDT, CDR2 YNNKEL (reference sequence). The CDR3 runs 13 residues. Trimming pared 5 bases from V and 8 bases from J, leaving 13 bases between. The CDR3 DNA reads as TGTGCCAGCAGCTCTCCGGGGACGGACATTCAGTACTTC. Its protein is CASSSPGTDIQYF.

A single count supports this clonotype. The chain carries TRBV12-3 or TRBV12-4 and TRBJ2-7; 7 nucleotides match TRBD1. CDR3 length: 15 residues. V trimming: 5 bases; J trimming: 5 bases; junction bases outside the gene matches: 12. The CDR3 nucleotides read TGTGCCAGCAGTCCCCTCAGGGGGAGATTAAACGAGCAGTACTTC. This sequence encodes CASSPLRGRLNEQYF.

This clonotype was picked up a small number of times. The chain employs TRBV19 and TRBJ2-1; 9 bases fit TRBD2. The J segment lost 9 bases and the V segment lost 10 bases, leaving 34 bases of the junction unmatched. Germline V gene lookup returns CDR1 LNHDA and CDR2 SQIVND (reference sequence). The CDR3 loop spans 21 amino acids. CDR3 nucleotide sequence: TGTGCCACCGCTCCCCTGGCCTCACCCTCCTCTTCTAGCGGGATATGGGGTGAGCAGTTCTTC. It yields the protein CATAPLASPSSSSGIWGEQFF. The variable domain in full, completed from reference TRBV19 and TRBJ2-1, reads DGGITQSPKYLFRKEGQNVTLSCEQNLNHDAMYWYRQDPGQGLRLIYYSQIVNDFQKGDIAEGYSVSREKKESFPLTVTSAQKNPTAFYLCATAPLASPSSSSGIWGEQFFGPGTRLTVL.

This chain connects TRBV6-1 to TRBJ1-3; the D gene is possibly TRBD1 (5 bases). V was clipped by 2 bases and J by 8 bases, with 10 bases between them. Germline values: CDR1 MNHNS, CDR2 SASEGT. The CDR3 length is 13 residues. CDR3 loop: CASSERGGYTIYF. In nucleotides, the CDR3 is TGTGCCAGCAGTGAAAGGGGTGGCTACACCATATATTTT.

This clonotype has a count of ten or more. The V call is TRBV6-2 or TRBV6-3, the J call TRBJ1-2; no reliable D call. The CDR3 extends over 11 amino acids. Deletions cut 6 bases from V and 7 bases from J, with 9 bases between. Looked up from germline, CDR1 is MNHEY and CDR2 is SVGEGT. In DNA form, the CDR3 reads TGTGCCAGCAGCCCTTCCTTTGGCTACACCTTC. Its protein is CASSPSFGYTF.

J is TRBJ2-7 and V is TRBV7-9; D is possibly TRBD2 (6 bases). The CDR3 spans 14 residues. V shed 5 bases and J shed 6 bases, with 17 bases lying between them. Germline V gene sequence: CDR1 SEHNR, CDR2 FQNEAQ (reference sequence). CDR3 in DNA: TGTGCCAGCAGCACCTGGCGGGACTCGGCCGAGCAGTACTTC. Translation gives CASSTWRDSAEQYF. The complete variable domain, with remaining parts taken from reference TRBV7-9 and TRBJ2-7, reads DTGVSQNPRHKITKRGQNVTFRCDPISEHNRLYWYRQTLGQGPEFLTYFQNEAQLEKSRLLSDRFSAERPKGSFSTLEIQRTEQGDSAMYLCASSTWRDSAEQYFGPGTRLTVT.

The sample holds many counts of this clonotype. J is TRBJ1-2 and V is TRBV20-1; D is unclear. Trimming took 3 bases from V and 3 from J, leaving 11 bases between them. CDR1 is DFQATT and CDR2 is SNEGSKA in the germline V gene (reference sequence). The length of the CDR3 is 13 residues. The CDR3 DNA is TGCAGTGCTAGCGGGCAGAGCTACTATGGCTACACCTTC. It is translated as CSASGQSYYGYTF.

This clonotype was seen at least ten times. CDR3 nucleotides: TGTGCCAGCTCACCAGACAGGGGCTACACTGAAGCTTTCTTT. Translation: CASSPDRGYTEAFF. The chain joins TRBV18 to TRBJ1-1; 8 bases are shared with TRBD1. This CDR3 has 14 residues. With V trimmed by 2 bases and J by 3 bases, 2 bases remained unmatched. Germline V gives CDR1 KGHSH, CDR2 LQKENI.

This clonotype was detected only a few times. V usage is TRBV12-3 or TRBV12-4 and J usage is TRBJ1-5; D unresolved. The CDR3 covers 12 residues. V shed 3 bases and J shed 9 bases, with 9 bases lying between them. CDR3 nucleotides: TGTGCCAGCAGTTTGTATTTGGGGCCCCAGCATTTT. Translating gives CASSLYLGPQHF.

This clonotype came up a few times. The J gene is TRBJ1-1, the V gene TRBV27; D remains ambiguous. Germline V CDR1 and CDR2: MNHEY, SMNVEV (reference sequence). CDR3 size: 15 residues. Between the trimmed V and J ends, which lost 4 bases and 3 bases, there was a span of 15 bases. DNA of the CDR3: TGTGCCAGCAGTTCGGACTACCCAAGGGACACTGAAGCTTTCTTT. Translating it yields CASSSDYPRDTEAFF.

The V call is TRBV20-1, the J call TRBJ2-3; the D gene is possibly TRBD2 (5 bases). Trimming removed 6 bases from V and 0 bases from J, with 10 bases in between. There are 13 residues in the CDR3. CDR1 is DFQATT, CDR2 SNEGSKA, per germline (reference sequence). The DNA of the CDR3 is TGCAGTGCCGGTGGGGAGAGCACAGATACGCAGTATTTT. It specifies CSAGGESTDTQYF.

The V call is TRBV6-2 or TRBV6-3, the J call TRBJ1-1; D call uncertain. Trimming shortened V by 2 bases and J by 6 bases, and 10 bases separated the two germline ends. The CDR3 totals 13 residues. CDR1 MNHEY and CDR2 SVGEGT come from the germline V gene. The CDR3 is CASSYQPGAEAFF. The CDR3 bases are TGTGCCAGCAGTTACCAACCGGGAGCTGAAGCTTTCTTT.

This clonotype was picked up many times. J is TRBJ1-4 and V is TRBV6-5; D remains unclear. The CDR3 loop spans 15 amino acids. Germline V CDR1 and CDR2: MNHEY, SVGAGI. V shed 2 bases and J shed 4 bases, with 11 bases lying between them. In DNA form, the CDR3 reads TGTGCCAGCAGTTACCGGGTGGTCGGTAATGAAAAACTGTTTTTT. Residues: CASSYRVVGNEKLFF.

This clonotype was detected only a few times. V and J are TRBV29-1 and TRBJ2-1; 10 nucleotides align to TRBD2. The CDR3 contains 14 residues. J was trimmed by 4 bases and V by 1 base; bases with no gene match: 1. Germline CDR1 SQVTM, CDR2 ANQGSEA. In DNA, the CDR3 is TGCAGCGTTGAAGGACTAGCGGGTTACAATGAGCAGTTCTTC. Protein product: CSVEGLAGYNEQFF.

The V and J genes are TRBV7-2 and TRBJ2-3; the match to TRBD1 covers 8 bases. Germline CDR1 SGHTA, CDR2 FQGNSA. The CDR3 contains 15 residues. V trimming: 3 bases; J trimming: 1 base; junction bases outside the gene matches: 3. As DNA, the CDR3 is TGTGCCAGCAGCTTGGACAGGGTAGGCACAGATACGCAGTATTTT. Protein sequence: CASSLDRVGTDTQYF.

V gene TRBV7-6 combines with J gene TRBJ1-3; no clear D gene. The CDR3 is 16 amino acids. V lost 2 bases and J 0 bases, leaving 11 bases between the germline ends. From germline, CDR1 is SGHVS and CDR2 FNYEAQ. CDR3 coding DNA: TGTGCCAGCAGCTTATCTTGGCAGGTCTCTGGAAACACCATATATTTT. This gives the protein CASSLSWQVSGNTIYF. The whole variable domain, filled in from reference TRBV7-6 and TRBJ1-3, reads GAGVSQSPRYKVTKRGQDVALRCDPISGHVSLYWYRQALGQGPEFLTYFNYEAQQDKSGLPNDRFSAERPEGSISTLTIQRTEQRDSAMYRCASSLSWQVSGNTIYFGEGSWLTVV.

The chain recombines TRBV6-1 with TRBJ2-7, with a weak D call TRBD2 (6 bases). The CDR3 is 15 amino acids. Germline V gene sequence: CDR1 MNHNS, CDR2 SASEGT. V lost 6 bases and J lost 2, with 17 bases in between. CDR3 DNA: TGTGCCAGCAGACCTGCGGGGTCGCGGGCCTACGAGCAGTACTTC. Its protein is CASRPAGSRAYEQYF.

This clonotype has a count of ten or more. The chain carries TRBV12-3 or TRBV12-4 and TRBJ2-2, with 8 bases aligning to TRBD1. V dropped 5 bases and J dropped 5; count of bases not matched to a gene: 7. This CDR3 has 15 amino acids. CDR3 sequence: CASSQLTGATGELFF. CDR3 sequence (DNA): TGTGCCAGCAGTCAGCTGACAGGGGCGACCGGGGAGCTGTTTTTT.